This T cell receptor (beta chain) comes out of a study of T cell repertoires in cytomegalovirus infection. This clonotype occurred a few times. Its antigen is not known. Each CDR3 protein is one row after TCRdb ran MiXCR on the reads. The data hold under 350,000 distinct CDR3 sequences, with roughly 21% observed a single time. Germline trimming cut 3 bases from V and 4 bases from J; bases unmatched to any gene: 4. The CDR3 is 14 amino acids. Germline lookup yields CDR1 LNHDA and CDR2 SQIVND (reference sequence). This specimen consisted of cultured PBMCs, obtained from culture after CMV antigen stimulation. The receptor's source is a human donor in good health (CMV status not recorded). Some clones in this sample may be carry-over from other donors' samples. J is TRBJ2-3 and V is TRBV19; 7 bases agree with TRBD2. The CDR3 spells CASSMGRDPDTQYF. CDR3 DNA: TGTGCCAGTAGTATGGGGAGGGATCCAGATACGCAGTATTTT.